Below are 20 T cell receptor beta chains sequenced from a single sample in a study of shared clonotypes between healthy human individuals. Positive CCR7 selection of CD45RO-negative cells yielded the naive CD8 cells, and terminally differentiated effector memory CD45RA+ cells were excluded. The method was immunoSEQ multiplex PCR; TCRdb's version includes in-frame clones alone and lacks a portion of them. Among under 850,000 clones listed, 90% to 95% were seen once. Sample: naive CD8+ T cells sorted from blood. The source is a man aged 25-40 years in good health.

A word on this clone: One end of the junction fails to match germline, which may point to a read error. The chain joins TRBV15 to TRBJ1-3; no firm D call. Germline values: CDR1 LNHNV, CDR2 YYDKDF (reference sequence). CDR3 length equals 11 residues. CDR3 DNA sequence: TGTGCCACCAGCGGGCCCGATACTTGGGATTTT. Translating it yields CATSGPDTWDF. Full variable domain (remainder filled in from reference TRBV15 and TRBJ1-3): DAMVIQNPRYQVTQFGKPVTLSCSQTLNHNVMYWYQQKSSQAPKLLFHYYDKDFNNEADTPDNFQSRRPNTSFCFLDIRSPGLGDTAMYLCATSGPDTWDFGEGSWLTVV.

This clone was seen only a few times. The gene calls are TRBV11-2 and TRBJ2-7, with D perhaps matching TRBD2 (5 bases). This CDR3 has 13 amino acids. The V gene lost 4 bases and the J gene lost 6 bases, with 13 bases spanning the gap. Germline V gene lookup returns CDR1 SGHAT and CDR2 FQNNGV. In nucleotides, the CDR3 is TGTGCCAGCAGCTACGGAGGTAAAGTCGAGCAGTACTTC. It yields the protein CASSYGGKVEQYF. Full variable domain (outside the CDR3, taken from reference TRBV11-2 and TRBJ2-7): EAGVAQSPRYKIIEKRQSVAFWCNPISGHATLYWYQQILGQGPKLLIQFQNNGVVDDSQLPKDRFSAERLKGVDSTLKIQPAKLEDSAVYLCASSYGGKVEQYFGPGTRLTVT.

The chain recombines TRBV30 with TRBJ2-3; TRBD2 matches 7 bases. The germline CDR1 and CDR2 sequences are GTSNPN and SVGIG (reference sequence). V gave up 3 bases and J gave up 4 bases; unmatched junction bases: 19. The CDR3 totals 18 residues. CDR3 residues: CAWRGRVKVGGPADTQYF. The DNA for the CDR3 is TGTGCCTGGAGGGGCAGGGTAAAGGTGGGAGGGCCTGCAGATACGCAGTATTTT. Filled out from reference TRBV30 and TRBJ2-3, the complete variable domain reads SQTIHQWPATLVQPVGSPLSLECTVEGTSNPNLYWYRQAAGRGLQLLFYSVGIGQISSEVPQNLSASRPQDRQFILSSKKLLLSDSGFYLCAWRGRVKVGGPADTQYFGPGTRLTVL.

The V call is TRBV11-2, the J call TRBJ1-2, with 7 bases matching TRBD1. Trimming took 0 bases from V and 4 from J; bases not matched to a gene: 17. This CDR3 region has 19 residues. Germline loops: CDR1 SGHAT, CDR2 FQNNGV. CDR3: CASSLDILTGTVLGYGYTF. The DNA of the CDR3 is TGTGCCAGCAGCTTAGATATACTCACCGGGACAGTCCTCGGCTATGGCTACACCTTC.

This chain joins TRBV9 and TRBJ2-1, with 7 bases that match TRBD1. The germline gives CDR1 SGDLS, CDR2 YYNGEE. The V and J ends lost 4 bases and 4 bases, in that order; junction bases with no gene match: 8. The CDR3 covers 15 residues. The CDR3: CASSRTGTVYNEQFF. DNA of the CDR3: TGTGCCAGCAGCAGAACCGGGACAGTGTACAATGAGCAGTTCTTC.

This clone was observed many times. This sequence joins TRBV6-1 and TRBJ2-1; the match to TRBD2 covers 14 bases. CDR1 MNHNS and CDR2 SASEGT come from the germline V gene. Trimming took 3 bases from V and 16 from J; bases not matched to a gene: 5. This CDR3 is 13 amino acids long. The CDR3 region is CASSEGLAGEGFF. The CDR3, as DNA: TGTGCCAGCAGTGAGGGACTAGCGGGAGAGGGTTTCTTC.

A word on this clone: Other DNA sequences in this specimen translate into the identical CDR3. The CDR3 region has the DNA TGCGCCAGCAGCCAAGAATCGCAGGGCTCCTACGAGCAGTACTTC. This encodes CASSQESQGSYEQYF. This chain joins TRBV4-3 and TRBJ2-7; D possibly corresponds to TRBD1 (5 bases). There are 15 residues in the CDR3. CDR1 and CDR2 from the germline V gene are LGHNA and YSLEER. Trimming shortened V by 0 bases and J by 0 bases, and 9 bases separated the two germline ends.

This clone has a single count. The chain joins TRBV5-6 to TRBJ2-1, with TRBD2 matching over 15 bases. Looked up from germline, CDR1 is SGHDT and CDR2 is YYEEEE. The V gene end was trimmed by 3 bases and the J gene end by 1 base; junction bases not matched to a gene: 5. This CDR3 region has 18 residues. As DNA, the CDR3 is TGTGCCAGCAGCTCCGGGACTAGCGGGAGGCCTTCCTACAATGAGCAGTTCTTC. As protein: CASSSGTSGRPSYNEQFF.

This chain joins TRBV7-9 and TRBJ2-1; TRBD1 agrees at 7 bases. V trimming: 4 bases; J trimming: 0 bases; junction bases outside the gene matches: 15. Germline values: CDR1 SEHNR, CDR2 FQNEAQ (reference sequence). This CDR3 comprises 19 residues. The CDR3 DNA is TGTGCCAGCAGCTCCCCGGACCCTCGACAGGGTAGCTCCTACAATGAGCAGTTCTTC. Its translation is CASSSPDPRQGSSYNEQFF.

The rearrangement uses TRBV7-9 and TRBJ1-5; D gene unclear. The germline V and J ends were trimmed by 2 bases and 0 bases, with 11 bases remaining between them. The CDR3 is 16 amino acids. Germline CDR1 reads SEHNR; CDR2 reads FQNEAQ (reference sequence). CDR3 nucleotide sequence: TGTGCCAGCAGCTTAACTGGCTCCTATAGCAATCAGCCCCAGCATTTT. Protein product: CASSLTGSYSNQPQHF.

This chain uses TRBV10-1 with TRBJ2-3; tentatively, D is TRBD1 or TRBD2 (5 bases each). The germline V gene has CDR1 WNHNN and CDR2 SYGVQD (reference sequence). The length of the CDR3 is 14 residues. V lost 6 bases, J lost 4 bases, and 14 bases lay in between. CDR3 DNA: TGCGCCAGCAGCCCTGACAGACTATCAGATACGCAGTATTTT. This sequence encodes CASSPDRLSDTQYF.

The genes are TRBV6-5 and TRBJ2-7; D uncertain. Germline V gene lookup returns CDR1 MNHEY and CDR2 SVGAGI. V lost 4 bases and J lost 2, with 9 bases in between. The length of the CDR3 is 13 residues. The CDR3 reads CASSSAYTYEQYF. The CDR3 region has the DNA TGTGCCAGCAGTTCGGCCTACACCTACGAGCAGTACTTC.

The rearrangement links TRBV9 to TRBJ2-7; 8 bases align to TRBD1. V lost 0 bases to trimming and J lost 7 bases; unmatched junction nucleotides: 9. Per the germline V gene, CDR1 is SGDLS and CDR2 is YYNGEE. The length of the CDR3 is 15 residues. This CDR3 is CASSVADRGSQEQYF. The DNA for the CDR3 is TGTGCCAGCAGCGTAGCTGACAGGGGTTCTCAAGAGCAGTACTTC.

J is TRBJ2-7 and V is TRBV28; 9 bases map to TRBD1. Germline CDR1 is MDHEN and CDR2 is SYDVKM. V dropped 4 bases and J dropped 6; count of bases not matched to a gene: 7. CDR3 size: 14 residues. The CDR3 protein is CASSYGTGMGEQYF. The CDR3 coding sequence is TGTGCCAGCAGTTACGGGACAGGGATGGGCGAGCAGTACTTC.

The chain carries TRBV11-2 and TRBJ2-4; 7 bases fit TRBD1. Trimming removed 5 bases from V and 0 bases from J; junction bases left unmatched: 10. The CDR3 sequence is 17 residues long. Germline loops: CDR1 SGHAT, CDR2 FQNNGV. The CDR3 bases are TGTGCCAGCAGCATAGGGACAGCCCATGTAGCCAAAAACATTCAGTACTTC. This gives the protein CASSIGTAHVAKNIQYF.

On this clone: Germline is not matched at one junction end, which may reflect a read error. The sample contains more than one DNA sequence encoding this CDR3. The gene calls are TRBV13 and TRBJ1-4; maybe TRBD1 (6 bases). This CDR3 has 14 residues. CDR1 is PRHDT and CDR2 is FYEKMQ in the germline V gene (reference sequence). The CDR3 DNA is TGTGCCAGCAGCACGCAGGGGATTCGGGAAAAACTATTTTTT. Residues: CASSTQGIREKLFF.

The chain couples TRBV14 to TRBJ2-7; D possibly corresponds to TRBD1 (7 bases). The CDR3 runs to 12 residues. The V gene lost 1 base and the J gene lost 12 bases, with 13 bases spanning the gap. Per the germline V gene, CDR1 is SGHDN and CDR2 is FVKESK. CDR3 bases: TGTGCCAGCAGCCAAGCGGGGGACAGTCGGTACTTC. Its translation is CASSQAGDSRYF.

This clone was recorded once. The chain carries TRBV4-3 and TRBJ2-1, with 12 bases identical to TRBD2. Germline V gives CDR1 LGHNA, CDR2 YSLEER. This CDR3 has 14 amino acids. After removal of 5 bases from V and 7 bases from J, the junction contained 3 bases not matched to a gene. The CDR3, as DNA: TGCGCCAGCAGCACAGGACTAGCGGGGAATGAGCAGTTCTTC. It codes for CASSTGLAGNEQFF.

The chain recombines TRBV27 with TRBJ1-2; 10 bases are a match to TRBD1. J gave up 7 bases and V 4 bases, and 3 bases lay outside the gene matches. Germline V CDR1 and CDR2: MNHEY, SMNVEV (reference sequence). The CDR3 runs 13 residues. Here the CDR3 DNA reads TGTGCCAGCAGTTGGGACAGGGGTTCTGGCTACACCTTC. This gives the protein CASSWDRGSGYTF.

V is TRBV7-9 and J is TRBJ2-7, with 7 bases fitting TRBD1. J gave up 2 bases and V 0 bases, and 4 bases lay outside the gene matches. The CDR3 totals 15 residues. Germline V gene data show CDR1 as SEHNR and CDR2 as FQNEAQ (reference sequence). CDR3 DNA: TGTGCCAGCAGCTTAGCGAGGGGGCGCACCTACGAGCAGTACTTC. This sequence encodes CASSLARGRTYEQYF.